These T cell receptor beta chains were read from a single sample in a study of blood T cell repertoires in COVID-19. Assay used: immunoSEQ multiplex PCR; TCRdb lists only in-frame clones, some missing. The table has about 670,000 clones, about 90% seen once. Sample: peripheral blood. The source of these receptors is a woman aged 18-30 years with acute or convalescent COVID-19. Both conserved end residues are part of each CDR3. The D gene is left open where the match is weak. Clone size is shown for a subset of rows, as once, few, many or a class of expanded clone.

V: TRBV10-2
size: .
D: .
J: TRBJ2-1
DNA: TGCGCCAGCAGTGAGGTTGGGCTAGCAGAGCAGTTCTTC
CDR3: CASSEVGLAEQFF

V: TRBV6-5
size: .
D: TRBD1
J: TRBJ1-6
DNA: TGTGCCAGCAGGTCTGGGACAGCCTATAATTCACCCCTCCACTTT
CDR3: CASRSGTAYNSPLHF

V: TRBV11-2
size: .
D: .
J: TRBJ1-1
DNA: TGTGCCAGCAGCTTAGAGGGGGGAGTATACACTGAAGCTTTCTTT
CDR3: CASSLEGGVYTEAFF

V: TRBV7-9
size: .
D: .
J: TRBJ2-7
DNA: TGTGCCAGCAGCTCGGGGTCTTCCTACGAGCAGTACTTC
CDR3: CASSSGSSYEQYF

V: TRBV6-2/TRBV6-3
size: .
D: TRBD1
J: TRBJ1-2
DNA: TGTGCCAGCAGTCGGGACAGAGTTTCTCAGGGCTACACCTTC
CDR3: CASSRDRVSQGYTF

V: TRBV23-1
size: .
D: .
J: TRBJ2-7
DNA: TGCGCCAGCAGTCGTCGACTAGACGCTTGCCACGAGCAGTACTTC
CDR3: CASSRRLDACHEQYF

V: TRBV6-4
size: .
D: .
J: TRBJ2-3
DNA: TGTGCCAGCAGTGACGGGGGGGCGCTGGGCACAGATACGCAGTATTTT
CDR3: CASSDGGALGTDTQYF

V: TRBV4-1
size: .
D: .
J: TRBJ1-1
DNA: TGCGCCAGCAGCCAAGGGGCCGAGTTGAGTGGGGAAGCTTTCTTT
CDR3: CASSQGAELSGEAFF

V: TRBV7-6
size: once
D: TRBD1
J: TRBJ2-1
DNA: TGTGCCAGCAGCTTCACCGGGACAGACGACTTACGTTTTTACAATGAGCAGTTCTTC
CDR3: CASSFTGTDDLRFYNEQFF

V: TRBV20-1
size: .
D: .
J: TRBJ1-1
DNA: TGCAGTGCTTTACGAGCCACTGAAGCTTTCTTT
CDR3: CSALRATEAFF

V: TRBV6-5
size: .
D: TRBD1
J: TRBJ1-2
DNA: TGTGCCAGCAGTAGGGACAGGGGAGTGGATGGCTACACCTTC
CDR3: CASSRDRGVDGYTF

V: TRBV2
size: .
D: TRBD1
J: TRBJ1-6
DNA: TGTGCCAGCAGTGTTCGACAGGGGGCAGGTTCACCCCTCCACTTT
CDR3: CASSVRQGAGSPLHF

V: TRBV28
size: few
D: .
J: TRBJ1-3
DNA: TGTGCCAGCAGTTTTTGGGGGAGGGCTGGAAACACCATATATTTT
CDR3: CASSFWGRAGNTIYF

V: TRBV5-4
size: .
D: TRBD2
J: TRBJ2-5
DNA: TGTGCCAGCAGCACTTTAGCGGGGACGTCGGAGACCCAGTACTTC
CDR3: CASSTLAGTSETQYF

V: TRBV20-1
size: .
D: .
J: TRBJ2-7
DNA: TGCAGTGCTAAGCGATCCTACGAGCAGTACTTC
CDR3: CSAKRSYEQYF

V: TRBV15
size: .
D: TRBD1
J: TRBJ1-1
DNA: TGTGCCACCAGCAGAAACCGGGACAGGGGGAACACTGAAGCTTTCTTT
CDR3: CATSRNRDRGNTEAFF

V: TRBV6-5
size: once
D: TRBD1
J: TRBJ2-7
DNA: TGTGCCAGCAGTTACCCCCCCAGGGGGCGGGGAGAGCAGTACTTC
CDR3: CASSYPPRGRGEQYF

V: TRBV18
size: .
D: .
J: TRBJ1-3
DNA: TGTGCCAGCTCAGACTCAGGGTCGAGAGGAAACACCATATATTTT
CDR3: CASSDSGSRGNTIYF

V: TRBV6-5
size: few
D: TRBD1
J: TRBJ1-1
DNA: TGTGCCAGCACTGGACAGGGGGGGACTGAAGCTTTCTTT
CDR3: CASTGQGGTEAFF

V: TRBV7-9
size: .
D: TRBD1
J: TRBJ1-1
DNA: TGTGCCAGCAGCTTAAGGACAGGGCAAGTGAACACTGAAGCTTTCTTT
CDR3: CASSLRTGQVNTEAFF